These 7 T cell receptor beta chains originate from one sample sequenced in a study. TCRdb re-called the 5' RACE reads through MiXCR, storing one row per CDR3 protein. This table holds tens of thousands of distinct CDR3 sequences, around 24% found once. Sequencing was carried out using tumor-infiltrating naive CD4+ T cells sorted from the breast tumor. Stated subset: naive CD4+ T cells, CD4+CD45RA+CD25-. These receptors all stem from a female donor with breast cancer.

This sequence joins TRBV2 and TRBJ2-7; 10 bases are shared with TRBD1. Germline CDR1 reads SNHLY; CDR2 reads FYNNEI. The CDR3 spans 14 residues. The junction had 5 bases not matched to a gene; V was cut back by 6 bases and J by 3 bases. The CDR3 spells CASSPGQGVYEQYF. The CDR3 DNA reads TGTGCCAGCAGCCCCGGACAGGGGGTCTACGAGCAGTACTTC.

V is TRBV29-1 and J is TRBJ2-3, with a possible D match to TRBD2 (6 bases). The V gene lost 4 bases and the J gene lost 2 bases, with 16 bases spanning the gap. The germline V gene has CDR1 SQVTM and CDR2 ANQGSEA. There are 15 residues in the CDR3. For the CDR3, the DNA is TGCAGCGTTGTTAGCGGACGACTTAACACAGATACGCAGTATTTT. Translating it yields CSVVSGRLNTDTQYF.

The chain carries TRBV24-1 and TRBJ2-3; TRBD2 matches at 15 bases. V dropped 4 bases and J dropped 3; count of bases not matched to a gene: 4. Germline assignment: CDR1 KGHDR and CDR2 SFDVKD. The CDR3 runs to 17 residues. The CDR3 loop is CATSDPGTSGGTDTQYF. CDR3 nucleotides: TGTGCCACCAGTGACCCCGGGACTAGCGGGGGGACAGATACGCAGTATTTT.

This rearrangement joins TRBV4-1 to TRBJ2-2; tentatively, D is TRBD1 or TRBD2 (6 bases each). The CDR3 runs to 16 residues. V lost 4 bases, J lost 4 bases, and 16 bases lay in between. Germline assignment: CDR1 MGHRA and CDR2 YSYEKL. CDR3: CASSRVGWGATGELFF. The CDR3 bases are TGCGCCAGCAGCCGGGTTGGTTGGGGGGCCACCGGGGAGCTGTTTTTT.

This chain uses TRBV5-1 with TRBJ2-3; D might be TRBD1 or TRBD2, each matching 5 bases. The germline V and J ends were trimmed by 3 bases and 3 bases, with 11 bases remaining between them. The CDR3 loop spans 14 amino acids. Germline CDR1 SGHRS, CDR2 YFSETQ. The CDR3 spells CASSYEWGTDTQYF. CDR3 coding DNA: TGCGCCAGCAGCTACGAGTGGGGGACAGATACGCAGTATTTT.

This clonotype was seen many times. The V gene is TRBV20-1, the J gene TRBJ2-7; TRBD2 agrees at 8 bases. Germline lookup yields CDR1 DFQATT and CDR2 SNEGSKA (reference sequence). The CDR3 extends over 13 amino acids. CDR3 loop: CSFPLAGNHEQYF. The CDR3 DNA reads TGCAGCTTCCCTTTAGCGGGGAACCACGAGCAGTACTTC.

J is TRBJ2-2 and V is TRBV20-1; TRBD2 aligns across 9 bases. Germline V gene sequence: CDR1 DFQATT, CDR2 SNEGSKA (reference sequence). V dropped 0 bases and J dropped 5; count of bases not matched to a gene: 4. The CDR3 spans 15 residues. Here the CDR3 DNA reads TGCAGTGCTAGAGACGCTAGCGGGATGACCGGGGAGCTGTTTTTT. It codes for CSARDASGMTGELFF.